Included here is one TCR beta chain sequence, with context. The data stem from a study of blood T cell repertoires in COVID-19. On the study more broadly: PBMCs, B-cell-depleted T cells, or T cells were the source of the cDNA or gDNA that made up the material.

Trimming took off 7 bases at V and 7 bases at J, with 17 bases between the two ends. The CDR3 loop spans 13 amino acids. In germline, CDR1 is SQVTM, CDR2 ANQGSEA. Source study methods: Amplification of reference gene primers was used by the study to estimate nucleated cell counts. Sequenced by immunoSEQ multiplex PCR; TCRdb stores in-frame clones only, minus some. V, J and clone size are taken as reported in that table, and D and trimming were inferred from the DNA itself. The sample includes around 250,000 clones, more than 75% seen only once; the top ten take approximately 7.2%. The gene calls are TRBV29-1 and TRBJ1-3; D is ambiguous. The source is a woman in her 70s with active or convalescent COVID-19. The specimen was peripheral blood. The CDR3 reads CSAPVRGGNTIYF. The DNA for the CDR3 is TGCAGCGCCCCGGTCAGAGGCGGGAACACCATATATTTT.